The 2 T cell receptor beta chains reported below all come from one sample, sequenced in a study of pediatric ulcerative colitis. The table came from immunoSEQ multiplex PCR; TCRdb's copy has only in-frame clones and leaves some out. The sample has approximately 14,000 clones, 85% to 90% seen once. The sequenced material came from blood. The receptors were gathered from a boy between 10 and 17 years old with moderate ulcerative colitis.

The gene calls are TRBV11-3 and TRBJ2-3, with 12 bases identical to TRBD1. The germline V gene encodes CDR1 SGHNT and CDR2 YENEEA. The V gene end was trimmed by 5 bases and the J gene end by 1 base; junction bases not matched to a gene: 13. This CDR3 is built from 19 residues. CDR3: CASSRPRDRGPWGTDTQYF. DNA for the CDR3: TGTGCCAGCAGCCGACCCCGGGACAGGGGGCCCTGGGGCACAGATACGCAGTATTTT.

J is TRBJ2-7 and V is TRBV10-3; TRBD1 is a possible D gene (6 bases). V lost 2 bases, J lost 3 bases, and 11 bases lay in between. CDR1 is ENHRY, CDR2 SYGVKD, per germline. CDR3 length: 14 amino acids. The CDR3 sequence is CAISEGVQGYEQYF. The CDR3 DNA reads as TGTGCCATCAGTGAGGGAGTACAGGGCTACGAGCAGTACTTC.